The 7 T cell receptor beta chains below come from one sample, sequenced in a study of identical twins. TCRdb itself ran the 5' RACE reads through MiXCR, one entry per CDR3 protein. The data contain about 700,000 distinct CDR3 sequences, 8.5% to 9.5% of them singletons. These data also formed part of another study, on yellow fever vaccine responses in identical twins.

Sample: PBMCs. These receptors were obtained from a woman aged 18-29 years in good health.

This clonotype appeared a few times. CDR3 region: CSARDLGLQGANGYTF. The CDR3 DNA is TGCAGTGCTAGAGACCTAGGTCTACAGGGGGCGAATGGCTACACCTTC. J is TRBJ1-2 and V is TRBV20-1; 9 bases line up with TRBD1. Trimming cost V 0 bases and J 6 bases; bases outside gene matches: 11. From germline, CDR1 is DFQATT and CDR2 SNEGSKA (reference sequence). This CDR3 is built from 16 residues.

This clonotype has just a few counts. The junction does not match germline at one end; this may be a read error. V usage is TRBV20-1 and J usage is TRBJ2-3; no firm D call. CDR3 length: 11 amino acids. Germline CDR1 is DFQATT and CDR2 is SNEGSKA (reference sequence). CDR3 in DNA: TGCAGTGCTAGAGATGCAGGAGTTTGTAATTTT. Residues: CSARDAGVCNF.

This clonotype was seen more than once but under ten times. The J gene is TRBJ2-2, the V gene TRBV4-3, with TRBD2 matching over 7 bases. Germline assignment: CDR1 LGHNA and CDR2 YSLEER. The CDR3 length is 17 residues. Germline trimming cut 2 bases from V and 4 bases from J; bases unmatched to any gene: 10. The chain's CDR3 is CASSQTWDYGGTGELFF. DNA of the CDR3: TGCGCCAGCAGCCAAACTTGGGACTACGGAGGCACCGGGGAGCTGTTTTTT.

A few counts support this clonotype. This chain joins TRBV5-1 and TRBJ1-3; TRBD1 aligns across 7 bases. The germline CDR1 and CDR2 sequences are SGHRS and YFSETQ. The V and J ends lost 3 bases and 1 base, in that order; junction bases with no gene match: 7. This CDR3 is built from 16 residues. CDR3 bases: TGCGCCAGCAGCTCCTTACTGACAGGGTCTGGAAACACCATATATTTT. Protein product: CASSSLLTGSGNTIYF.

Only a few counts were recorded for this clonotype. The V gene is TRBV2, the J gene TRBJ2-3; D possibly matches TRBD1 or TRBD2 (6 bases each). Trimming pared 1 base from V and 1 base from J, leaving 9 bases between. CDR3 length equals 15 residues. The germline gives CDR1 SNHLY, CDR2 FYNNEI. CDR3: CASSEVGGGTDTQYF. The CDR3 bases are TGTGCCAGCAGTGAAGTGGGGGGCGGCACAGATACGCAGTATTTT. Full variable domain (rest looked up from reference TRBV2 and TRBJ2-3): EPEVTQTPSHQVTQMGQEVILRCVPISNHLYFYWYRQILGQKVEFLVSFYNNEISEKSEIFDDQFSVERPDGSNFTLKIRSTKLEDSAMYFCASSEVGGGTDTQYFGPGTRLTVL.

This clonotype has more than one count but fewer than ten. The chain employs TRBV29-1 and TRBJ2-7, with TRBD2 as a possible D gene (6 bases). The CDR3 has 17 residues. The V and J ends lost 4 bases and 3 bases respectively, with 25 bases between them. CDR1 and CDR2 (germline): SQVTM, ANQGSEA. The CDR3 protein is CSVVVGGTQRENYEQYF. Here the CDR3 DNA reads TGCAGCGTTGTAGTGGGCGGGACTCAACGGGAGAACTACGAGCAGTACTTC.

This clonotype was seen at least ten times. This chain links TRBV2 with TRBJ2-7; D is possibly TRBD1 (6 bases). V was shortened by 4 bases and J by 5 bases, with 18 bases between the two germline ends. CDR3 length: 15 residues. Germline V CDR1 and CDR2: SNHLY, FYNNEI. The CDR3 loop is CASSVQGRGIDEQYF. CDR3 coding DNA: TGTGCCAGCAGTGTACAGGGCAGGGGTATCGACGAGCAGTACTTC.